A single T cell receptor (beta chain) is shown here with its context. Random hexamers primed reverse transcription of about 0.5 to 1 ug RNA. Via MiXCR, TCRdb re-called the immunoSEQ multiplex PCR reads, giving one row per CDR3 protein. This sample has under 200,000 distinct CDR3 sequences, with 85% to 95% found just once. There are 11 residues in the CDR3. Germline CDR1 ENHRY, CDR2 SYGVKD. V lost 5 bases, J lost 10 bases, and 11 bases lay in between. The data were obtained in a study of CD8 T cells in Susac syndrome. The material sequenced was CD8+ T cells from PBMCs. The chain is built from TRBV10-3 and TRBJ2-5; tentative D call: TRBD1 (5 bases). The receptor was derived from a human donor with multiple sclerosis. The CDR3 bases are TGTGCCATCAGTCTAGGGGCTATCCAGTACTTC. This gives the protein CAISLGAIQYF.